This T cell receptor beta chain derives from a study of cytomegalovirus exposure and HLA in healthy donors. Study-level background: Approximately 80 million unique TCRs, all from HLA-typed donors, were included in an early release of the data. Study results and caveats: TCR beta chains numbering more than 150 were designated cytomegalovirus-associated. Reportedly, cytomegalovirus status was diagnosed with high sensitivity and specificity.

The CDR3 has 14 residues. Germline CDR1 is LNHDA and CDR2 is SQIVND (reference sequence). V lost 7 bases to trimming and J lost 10 bases; unmatched junction nucleotides: 8. In regard to this clone: As yet, its antigen is unknown.

The PCR was carried out with 60 Vbeta primers and 13 Jbeta primers. Assay: immunoSEQ multiplex PCR; the TCRdb copy retains only in-frame clones and omits some. Of about 120,000 clones in the sample, 77% were seen once. The sequence came from a middle-aged man in good health and CMV-seropositive. The material sequenced was PBMCs. The rearrangement links TRBV19 to TRBJ1-6, with TRBD1 matching over 9 bases. For the CDR3, the DNA is TGTGCCAGTAACTCCCGGGACAGGGACTCACCCCTCCACTTT. This translates into CASNSRDRDSPLHF.